The clone carrying this T cell receptor (beta chain) was counted many times. CDR1 MDHEN and CDR2 SYDVKM come from the germline V gene. This CDR3 comprises 12 residues. With 7 bases removed from V and 6 bases from J, the gap between germline ends came to 10 bases. Preparing the TCRbeta library involved the use of unique molecular identifiers. In TCRdb, the PCR reads were re-called with MiXCR into one record per CDR3 protein. The sample includes a few hundred thousand distinct CDR3 sequences, approximately 9.7% of them seen just once. This record comes from a study of T-cell reconstitution after alpha-beta-depleted transplantation in children.

The TCR comes from a human donor who donated a stem cell graft to a child with SCID. Material: PBMCs from the stem cell graft donor, obtained from the stem cell graft. This chain links TRBV28 with TRBJ1-5; D might be TRBD1 (5 bases). CDR3 amino acids: CASNTGGQPQHF. CDR3 coding DNA: TGTGCCAGCAACACTGGGGGTCAGCCCCAGCATTTT.